Listed below are T cell receptor beta chains from one sample, sequenced in a study of cytomegalovirus exposure and HLA in healthy donors. The method was immunoSEQ multiplex PCR; TCRdb's version includes in-frame clones alone and lacks a portion of them. The table has 100,000 to 150,000 clones, 89% seen once; the top ten hold 2%. The sample was PBMCs. The receptors come from a woman younger than 30 in good health and CMV-seronegative. CDR3s include the opening cysteine and the closing phenylalanine or tryptophan. Each record gives: D gene, V gene, J gene, clone size, CDR3 protein, CDR3 DNA. A D gene is named only where the DNA matches it firmly. Not all rows give a size; the values are once, few, many and, for expanded clones, a class.

d_gene: .
v_gene: TRBV5-4
j_gene: TRBJ2-3
abundance: .
CDR3aa: CASSLATGTDTQYF
CDR3nt: TGTGCCAGCAGCTTGGCGACAGGCACAGATACGCAGTATTTT

d_gene: .
v_gene: TRBV5-6
j_gene: TRBJ1-2
abundance: .
CDR3aa: CASSLVRTGYGYTF
CDR3nt: TGTGCCAGCAGCTTGGTACGCACCGGCTATGGCTACACCTTC

d_gene: .
v_gene: TRBV5-6
j_gene: TRBJ1-2
abundance: .
CDR3aa: CASSLPVRGYGYTF
CDR3nt: TGTGCCAGCAGCTTGCCGGTTCGCGGGTATGGCTACACCTTC

d_gene: .
v_gene: TRBV7-9
j_gene: TRBJ2-2
abundance: .
CDR3aa: CASRHYRALAAGELFF
CDR3nt: TGTGCCAGCAGACATTACAGGGCCCTGGCGGCCGGGGAGCTGTTTTTT

d_gene: TRBD1
v_gene: TRBV30
j_gene: TRBJ2-3
abundance: .
CDR3aa: CAWSFRDRGTDTQYF
CDR3nt: TGTGCCTGGAGCTTCCGGGACAGGGGCACAGATACGCAGTATTTT

d_gene: TRBD2
v_gene: TRBV27
j_gene: TRBJ2-2
abundance: .
CDR3aa: CASSTPGLAGGFTNTGELFF
CDR3nt: TGTGCCAGCAGTACGCCGGGACTAGCGGGAGGCTTCACTAACACCGGGGAGCTGTTTTTT

d_gene: .
v_gene: TRBV6-4
j_gene: TRBJ2-2
abundance: .
CDR3aa: CASSDSGGTNTGELFF
CDR3nt: TGTGCCAGCAGTGACTCCGGGGGTACGAACACCGGGGAGCTGTTTTTT

d_gene: TRBD2
v_gene: TRBV11-3
j_gene: TRBJ2-1
abundance: .
CDR3aa: CASSSEPRTSAGLISDEQFF
CDR3nt: TGTGCCAGCAGCTCCGAGCCTAGGACTAGCGCGGGATTAATCTCCGATGAGCAGTTCTTC

d_gene: .
v_gene: TRBV2
j_gene: TRBJ1-3
abundance: once
CDR3aa: CAIGAVGNTIYF
CDR3nt: TGTGCCATAGGGGCAGTGGGGAACACCATATATTTT

d_gene: .
v_gene: TRBV29-1
j_gene: TRBJ2-6
abundance: once
CDR3aa: CSAQGSGANVLTF
CDR3nt: TGCAGCGCCCAGGGGTCTGGGGCCAACGTCCTGACTTTC

d_gene: .
v_gene: TRBV13
j_gene: TRBJ2-7
abundance: .
CDR3aa: CASSLGGTEEQYF
CDR3nt: TGTGCCAGCAGCTTAGGGGGGACTGAAGAGCAGTACTTC

d_gene: TRBD1
v_gene: TRBV15
j_gene: TRBJ2-5
abundance: .
CDR3aa: CATSARDREAETQYF
CDR3nt: TGTGCCACCAGTGCAAGGGACAGGGAAGCTGAGACCCAGTACTTC

d_gene: .
v_gene: TRBV28
j_gene: TRBJ2-1
abundance: .
CDR3aa: CASTIAPLNNEQFF
CDR3nt: TGTGCCAGCACCATCGCCCCACTCAACAATGAGCAGTTCTTC

d_gene: .
v_gene: TRBV7-2
j_gene: TRBJ2-1
abundance: .
CDR3aa: CASSLWVAHEQFF
CDR3nt: TGTGCCAGCAGCTTATGGGTAGCACATGAGCAGTTCTTC

d_gene: .
v_gene: TRBV19
j_gene: TRBJ2-5
abundance: .
CDR3aa: CASSMMAGETQYF
CDR3nt: TGTGCCAGTAGTATGATGGCAGGGGAGACCCAGTACTTC

d_gene: TRBD1
v_gene: TRBV5-4
j_gene: TRBJ2-1
abundance: .
CDR3aa: CASSLRDRGYNEQFF
CDR3nt: TGTGCCAGCAGCTTGAGGGACAGGGGATACAATGAGCAGTTCTTC

d_gene: .
v_gene: TRBV2
j_gene: TRBJ1-1
abundance: .
CDR3aa: CASSGVQVNTEAFF
CDR3nt: TGTGCCAGCAGTGGAGTACAGGTGAACACTGAAGCTTTCTTT

d_gene: .
v_gene: TRBV7-6
j_gene: TRBJ2-3
abundance: .
CDR3aa: CASSQTRTDTQYF
CDR3nt: TGTGCCAGCAGCCAGACACGCACAGATACGCAGTATTTT

d_gene: .
v_gene: TRBV11-2
j_gene: TRBJ2-7
abundance: few
CDR3aa: CASSMWTDGQYF
CDR3nt: TGTGCCAGCAGCATGTGGACAGACGGGCAGTACTTC

d_gene: .
v_gene: TRBV6-4
j_gene: TRBJ2-7
abundance: .
CDR3aa: CASSRKERLAYEQYF
CDR3nt: TGTGCCAGCAGTCGTAAGGAGAGGTTAGCCTACGAGCAGTACTTC